The 8 T cell receptor beta chains below come from one sample, sequenced in a study of early T cells in non-severe SARS-CoV-2 infection. TCRdb processed the 5' RACE reads anew with MiXCR; each CDR3 protein has one entry. Among roughly 61,000 distinct CDR3 sequences listed, roughly 13% were seen once. Here the sequenced sample was whole blood, taken at baseline. Receptors were obtained from an adult who was a healthcare worker with PCR-confirmed SARS-CoV-2 infection or an uninfected control (not recorded which).

The V and J genes are TRBV6-5 and TRBJ2-1, with a tentative D call TRBD2 (7 bases). Germline values: CDR1 MNHEY, CDR2 SVGAGI. Trimming shortened V by 5 bases and J by 4 bases, and 15 bases separated the two germline ends. The CDR3 has 15 amino acids. CDR3 nucleotide sequence: TGTGCCAGCAGTCCTGGGGGGGCGGGGTACAATGAGCAGTTCTTC. This codes for CASSPGGAGYNEQFF.

V is TRBV12-3 or TRBV12-4 and J is TRBJ2-1; 7 nucleotides align to TRBD2. This CDR3 contains 14 residues. V was clipped by 0 bases and J by 7 bases; unmatched bases: 3. CDR3 coding DNA: TGTGCCAGCAGTTTAGCGGCCGGGGGGAATGAGCAGTTCTTC. Translation gives CASSLAAGGNEQFF.

The chain couples TRBV7-6 to TRBJ2-7, with D tentatively TRBD1 or TRBD2 (5 bases each). Trimming removed 5 bases at V and 0 bases at J, with 23 bases between. The CDR3 is 18 residues long. The germline CDR1 and CDR2 sequences are SGHVS and FNYEAQ. CDR3 DNA sequence: TGTGCCAGCAGCCCCGGAGTTGGGGGAGCCCAATTCTCCTACGAGCAGTACTTC. This gives the protein CASSPGVGGAQFSYEQYF.

The rearrangement links TRBV27 to TRBJ2-2, with D perhaps matching TRBD2 (5 bases). CDR1 is MNHEY and CDR2 is SMNVEV in the germline V gene (reference sequence). This CDR3 contains 14 residues. The V end lost 5 bases, the J end lost 6 bases, and 13 bases lay between the germline ends. CDR3 residues: CASSREISAGELFF. The CDR3 region has the DNA TGTGCCAGCAGTCGCGAAATTAGCGCCGGGGAGCTGTTTTTT.

Many counts were recorded for this clonotype. V and J are TRBV19 and TRBJ1-5, with TRBD1 matching 9 bases. J gave up 6 bases and V 4 bases, and 10 bases lay outside the gene matches. This CDR3 has 16 amino acids. CDR1 LNHDA and CDR2 SQIVND come from the germline V gene (reference sequence). The CDR3 bases are TGTGCCAGTAGTACAACAGGGGGCGTTGACGGTCAGCCCCAGCATTTT. It specifies CASSTTGGVDGQPQHF.

This clonotype was observed a few times. The V gene is TRBV6-2 or TRBV6-3, the J gene TRBJ2-1; D may be TRBD2 (6 bases). Trimming pared 0 bases from V and 10 bases from J, leaving 13 bases between. Per germline, CDR1 MNHEY and CDR2 SVGEGT. The CDR3 covers 14 residues. CDR3 region: CASSYSLRREEQFF. The CDR3 bases are TGTGCCAGCAGTTACTCCCTTCGGAGGGAGGAGCAGTTCTTC.

This clonotype was seen a handful of times. The J gene is TRBJ1-1, the V gene TRBV12-3 or TRBV12-4; no clear D gene. V lost 3 bases and J lost 0, with 17 bases in between. This CDR3 has 17 residues. The CDR3 region is CASSFLSGPRMNTEAFF. The CDR3 region has the DNA TGTGCCAGCAGTTTCCTTTCAGGACCCAGGATGAACACTGAAGCTTTCTTT.

The chain uses TRBV9 and TRBJ2-1; TRBD1 agrees at 11 bases. The ends lost 3 bases at V and 9 bases at J; junction bases unmatched: 8. The CDR3 spans 15 residues. CDR1 and CDR2 (germline): SGDLS, YYNGEE. The CDR3 here is CASSARGQGAREQFF. The CDR3, as DNA: TGTGCCAGCAGCGCCCGAGGACAGGGGGCGCGTGAGCAGTTCTTC.